Each of the 5 T cell receptor beta chains below was sequenced from the same sample in a study of T-cell reconstitution after alpha-beta-depleted transplantation in children. Unique molecular identifiers featured in how the TCRbeta library was prepared. TCRdb reanalysed the PCR reads using MiXCR and keeps one entry per CDR3 protein. The sample has fewer than 400,000 distinct CDR3 sequences; just over 20% are singletons. The material sequenced was PBMCs from the stem cell graft donor, taken from the stem cell graft. The origin of the receptors is a human donor who donated a stem cell graft to a child with acute myeloid leukemia.

This clonotype was observed a few times. A much bigger clone sits one base away, suggesting this may be a read error. This chain uses TRBV7-9 with TRBJ2-7; D is tentatively TRBD1 or TRBD2 (5 bases each). Trimming pared 5 bases from V and 3 bases from J, leaving 8 bases between. CDR3 length: 12 amino acids. CDR1 and CDR2 from the germline V gene are SEHNR and FQNEAQ (reference sequence). The CDR3 reads CASSRDGYEQYF. In DNA form, the CDR3 reads TGTGCCAGCAGCCGGGACGGCTACGAGCAGTACTTC.

This clonotype showed up just a few times. V is TRBV6-1 and J is TRBJ2-1, with a possible D match to TRBD2 (6 bases). Trimming removed 6 bases at V and 5 bases at J, with 23 bases between. The germline V gene encodes CDR1 MNHNS and CDR2 SASEGT. This CDR3 is 17 amino acids long. The CDR3 region is CASRQGTPTTTDNEQFF. DNA of the CDR3: TGTGCCAGCAGGCAAGGGACTCCAACAACAACCGACAATGAGCAGTTCTTC.

This clonotype appeared a few times. V is TRBV10-3 and J is TRBJ2-1; possible D gene TRBD2, 5 bases. V lost 6 bases and J lost 6, with 12 bases in between. The CDR3 is 13 amino acids. CDR1 ENHRY and CDR2 SYGVKD come from the germline V gene. The CDR3 loop is CAISPREINEQFF. The DNA for the CDR3 is TGTGCCATCAGCCCTCGGGAAATCAATGAGCAGTTCTTC.

The chain links TRBV29-1 to TRBJ2-5; D is undetermined. V lost 4 bases and J 4 bases, leaving 16 bases between the germline ends. Germline CDR1 is SQVTM and CDR2 is ANQGSEA. This CDR3 is 14 amino acids long. CDR3 in DNA: TGCAGCGTTGTAGGCACGAGGACCGCAGAGACCCAGTACTTC. Protein product: CSVVGTRTAETQYF.

The rearrangement links TRBV6-1 to TRBJ1-1; D is unclear. V was pared by 8 bases and J by 3 bases, with 13 bases between. The CDR3 extends over 13 amino acids. Germline V gene lookup returns CDR1 MNHNS and CDR2 SASEGT. CDR3 nucleotide sequence: TGTGCCAGCGGGGTTAGCCTGGACACTGAAGCTTTCTTT. Translated: CASGVSLDTEAFF.